This T cell receptor beta chain was retrieved from a study of response to subunit inactivated influenza vaccine. The CDR3 consists of 12 residues. Germline values: CDR1 SQVTM, CDR2 ANQGSEA. The ends were cut back, 7 bases at V and 5 bases at J, with 14 bases in the middle. TCRdb fed the RT-PCR reads into MiXCR, producing one record per CDR3 protein. This sample has about 500,000 distinct CDR3 sequences, with 15% to 20% found just once. This TCR came from a man aged 50 to 69 who received an inactivated influenza vaccine. Sequences were derived from CD4+ T cells sorted from PBMCs, sampled roughly 24 months after vaccination. V is TRBV29-1 and J is TRBJ2-5, with a tentative D call TRBD1 (5 bases). The CDR3 loop is CSALRGSETQYF. Written as DNA, the CDR3 is TGCAGCGCCCTAAGGGGCTCGGAGACCCAGTACTTC.